A single sample is the source of the 12 T cell receptor beta chains below, sequenced in a study of somatic mutations in cytotoxic T cells in rheumatoid arthritis. TCRdb keeps only in-frame clones here, not all; method: immunoSEQ multiplex PCR. The sample includes approximately 25,000 clones, approximately 73% of them seen just once. The sequencing sample was made of CD8+ T cells sorted from blood. The source of these receptors is a woman younger than 30 in good health.

The rearrangement links TRBV7-9 to TRBJ2-6; no clear D gene. The V gene's germline CDR1 is SEHNR and CDR2 FQNEAQ (reference sequence). The ends were cut back, 0 bases at V and 4 bases at J, with 10 bases in the middle. The CDR3 extends over 16 amino acids. CDR3 sequence: CASSLATGAGANVLTF. CDR3 nucleotide sequence: TGTGCCAGCAGCTTAGCGACGGGCGCAGGGGCCAACGTCCTGACTTTC.

This clone has a handful of counts. The V call is TRBV7-9, the J call TRBJ1-4, with D possibly TRBD1 on 6 matching bases. V lost 0 bases and J lost 4, with 12 bases in between. This CDR3 contains 16 residues. Germline CDR1 and CDR2: SEHNR and FQNEAQ (reference sequence). The CDR3 nucleotides read TGTGCCAGCAGCTTAGCGGGTCAGGGGCATAATGAAAAACTGTTTTTT. This gives the protein CASSLAGQGHNEKLFF.

The CDR3 DNA is TGTGCCAGTGGTTCGGGGGGGGCTACCTACGAGCAGTACTTC. This translates into CASGSGGATYEQYF. The chain recombines TRBV19 with TRBJ2-7; 8 nucleotides align to TRBD2. This CDR3 has 14 amino acids. V trimming: 8 bases; J trimming: 2 bases; junction bases outside the gene matches: 8. Germline V lookup: CDR1 LNHDA, CDR2 SQIVND (reference sequence).

J is TRBJ2-3 and V is TRBV7-8; TRBD2 matches 9 bases. The junction had 1 base not matched to a gene; V was cut back by 5 bases and J by 1 base. The CDR3 covers 14 residues. Germline loops: CDR1 SGHVS, CDR2 FQNEAQ. In nucleotides, the CDR3 is TGTGCCAGCAGCCGACTAGCGGGCACAGATACGCAGTATTTT. Amino acid sequence: CASSRLAGTDTQYF.

The rearrangement joins TRBV4-1 to TRBJ2-1; possibly TRBD2 for D (5 bases). The germline V gene has CDR1 MGHRA and CDR2 YSYEKL. The V end lost 5 bases, the J end lost 8 bases, and 7 bases lay between the germline ends. The CDR3 is 11 residues long. CDR3 in DNA: TGCGCCAGCAGCAAGAGGGATGAGCAGTTCTTC. It encodes CASSKRDEQFF.

Relative to its sample, this clone is medium-sized (0.01 to 0.1%). The chain joins TRBV30 to TRBJ1-5; possible D gene TRBD1, 6 bases. Trimming removed 2 bases from V and 3 bases from J, with 26 bases in between. This CDR3 region has 19 residues. Germline V gives CDR1 GTSNPN, CDR2 SVGIG (reference sequence). CDR3 in amino acids: CAWSIVGRGTGHNNQPQHF. Written as DNA, the CDR3 is TGTGCCTGGAGTATAGTGGGTCGGGGCACAGGGCATAACAATCAGCCCCAGCATTTT.

This clone was seen a few times. The genes are TRBV11-3 and TRBJ2-1; 7 bases align to TRBD1. The CDR3 loop spans 14 amino acids. Per the germline V gene, CDR1 is SGHNT and CDR2 is YENEEA. J gave up 10 bases and V 4 bases, and 10 bases lay outside the gene matches. The CDR3 loop reads CASSWGFGQAEQFF. The DNA of the CDR3 is TGTGCCAGCAGCTGGGGGTTCGGACAGGCCGAGCAGTTCTTC.

V usage is TRBV27 and J usage is TRBJ1-1; 8 nucleotides match TRBD1. V was pared by 5 bases and J by 1 base, with 6 bases of the junction left unmatched. In germline, CDR1 is MNHEY, CDR2 SMNVEV (reference sequence). The length of the CDR3 is 15 residues. DNA for the CDR3: TGTGCCAGCAGTAGCTCCGGGACAGGGAACACTGAAGCTTTCTTT. Translation gives CASSSSGTGNTEAFF.

The chain employs TRBV19 and TRBJ1-2; maybe TRBD1 (5 bases). The CDR3 is 13 amino acids. Per germline, CDR1 LNHDA and CDR2 SQIVND (reference sequence). Trimming left V 7 bases short and J 4 bases short, with 13 bases between. Here the CDR3 reads CASTTGGFYGYTF. In nucleotides, the CDR3 is TGTGCCAGTACGACCGGGGGGTTCTATGGCTACACCTTC.

The chain uses TRBV29-1 and TRBJ2-3; TRBD1 matches at 8 bases. J lost 2 bases, V lost 6 bases, and 4 bases had no gene match. The CDR3 length is 13 residues. The V gene's germline CDR1 is SQVTM and CDR2 ANQGSEA. This CDR3 reads CSVTGVSTDTQYF. The CDR3 nucleotides read TGCAGCGTGACAGGGGTTTCCACAGATACGCAGTATTTT.

The J gene is TRBJ1-2, the V gene TRBV5-5; D is undetermined. Germline-derived CDR1 and CDR2 are SGHKS and YYEKEE (reference sequence). With 0 bases removed from V and 7 bases from J, the gap between germline ends came to 7 bases. The CDR3 extends over 12 amino acids. The CDR3 coding sequence is TGTGCCAGCAGCTTGGCACACTCTGGCTACACCTTC. Translated, it gives CASSLAHSGYTF.

The genes are TRBV6-6 and TRBJ1-2, with 7 bases lining up with TRBD1. J lost 6 bases, V lost 0 bases, and 7 bases had no gene match. Looked up from germline, CDR1 is MNHNY and CDR2 is SVGAGI (reference sequence). The CDR3 loop spans 15 amino acids. This CDR3 reads CASSYSTGRIDGYTF. CDR3 sequence (DNA): TGTGCCAGCAGTTACTCGACAGGGCGCATCGATGGCTACACCTTC.